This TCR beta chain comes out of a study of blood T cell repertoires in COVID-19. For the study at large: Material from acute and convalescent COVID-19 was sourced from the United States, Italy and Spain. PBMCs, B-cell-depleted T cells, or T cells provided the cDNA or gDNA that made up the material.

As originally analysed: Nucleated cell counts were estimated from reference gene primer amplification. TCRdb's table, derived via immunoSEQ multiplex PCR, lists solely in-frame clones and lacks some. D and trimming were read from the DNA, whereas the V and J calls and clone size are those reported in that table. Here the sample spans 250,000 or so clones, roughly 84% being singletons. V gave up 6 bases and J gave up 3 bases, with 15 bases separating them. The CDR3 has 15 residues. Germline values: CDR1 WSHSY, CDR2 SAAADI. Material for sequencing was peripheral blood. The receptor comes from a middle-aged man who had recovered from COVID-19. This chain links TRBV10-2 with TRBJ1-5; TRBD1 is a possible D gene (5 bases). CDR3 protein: CASREVGGSNQPQHF. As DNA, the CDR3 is TGCGCCAGCAGGGAAGTGGGGGGGTCCAATCAGCCCCAGCATTTT.